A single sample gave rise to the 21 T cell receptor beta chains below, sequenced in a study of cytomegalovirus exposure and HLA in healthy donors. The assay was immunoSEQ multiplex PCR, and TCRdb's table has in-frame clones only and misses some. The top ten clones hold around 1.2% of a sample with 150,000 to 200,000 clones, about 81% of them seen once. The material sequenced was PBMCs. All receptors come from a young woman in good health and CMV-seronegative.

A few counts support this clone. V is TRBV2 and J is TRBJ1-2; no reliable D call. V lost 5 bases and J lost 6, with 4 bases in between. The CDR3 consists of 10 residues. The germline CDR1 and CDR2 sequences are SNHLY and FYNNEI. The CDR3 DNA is TGTGCCAGCAGTCCAGATGGCTACACCTTC. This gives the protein CASSPDGYTF. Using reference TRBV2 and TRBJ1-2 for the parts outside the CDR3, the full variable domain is EPEVTQTPSHQVTQMGQEVILRCVPISNHLYFYWYRQILGQKVEFLVSFYNNEISEKSEIFDDQFSVERPDGSNFTLKIRSTKLEDSAMYFCASSPDGYTFGSGTRLTVV.

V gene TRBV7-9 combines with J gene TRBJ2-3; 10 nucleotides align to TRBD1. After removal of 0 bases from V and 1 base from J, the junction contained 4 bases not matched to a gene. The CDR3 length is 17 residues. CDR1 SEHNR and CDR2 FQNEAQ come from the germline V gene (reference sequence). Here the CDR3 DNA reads TGTGCCAGCAGCTTAGCCCGGACAGGGGGTGGCACAGATACGCAGTATTTT. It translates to CASSLARTGGGTDTQYF.

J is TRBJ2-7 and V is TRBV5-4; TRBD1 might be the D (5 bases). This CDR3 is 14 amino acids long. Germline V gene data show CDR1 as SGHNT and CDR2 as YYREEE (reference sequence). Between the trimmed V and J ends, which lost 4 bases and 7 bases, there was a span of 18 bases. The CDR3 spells CASSPRALSGEQYF. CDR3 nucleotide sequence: TGTGCCAGCAGCCCCAGGGCGCTCTCCGGAGAGCAGTACTTC. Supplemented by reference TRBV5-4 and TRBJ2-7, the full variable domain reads ETGVTQSPTHLIKTRGQQVTLRCSSQSGHNTVSWYQQALGQGPQFIFQYYREEENGRGNFPPRFSGLQFPNYSSELNVNALELDDSALYLCASSPRALSGEQYFGPGTRLTVT.

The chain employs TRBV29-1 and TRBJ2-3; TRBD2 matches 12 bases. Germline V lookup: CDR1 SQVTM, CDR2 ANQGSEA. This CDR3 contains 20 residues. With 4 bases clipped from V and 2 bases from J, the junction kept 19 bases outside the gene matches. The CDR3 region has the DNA TGCAGCGTTGTGTTTTTTCTGACTAGCGGGGGAGCTCGCTTCACAGATACGCAGTATTTT. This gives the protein CSVVFFLTSGGARFTDTQYF.

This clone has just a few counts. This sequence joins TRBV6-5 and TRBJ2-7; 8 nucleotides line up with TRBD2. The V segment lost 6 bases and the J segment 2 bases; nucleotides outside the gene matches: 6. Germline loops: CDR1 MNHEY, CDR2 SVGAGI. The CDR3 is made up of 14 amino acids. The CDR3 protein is CASRLTSGPYEQYF. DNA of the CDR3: TGTGCCAGCAGACTAACTAGCGGCCCCTACGAGCAGTACTTC.

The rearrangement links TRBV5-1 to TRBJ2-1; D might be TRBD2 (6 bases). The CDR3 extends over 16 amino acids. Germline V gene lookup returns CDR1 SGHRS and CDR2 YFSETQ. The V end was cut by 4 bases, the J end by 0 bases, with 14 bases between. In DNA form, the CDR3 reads TGCGCCAGCAGCCCCGCGGCTAGCGCCTCCTACAATGAGCAGTTCTTC. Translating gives CASSPAASASYNEQFF.

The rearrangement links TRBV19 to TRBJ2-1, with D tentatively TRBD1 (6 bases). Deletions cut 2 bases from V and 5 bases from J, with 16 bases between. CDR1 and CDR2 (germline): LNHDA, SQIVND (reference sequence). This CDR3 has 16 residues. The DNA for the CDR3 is TGTGCCAGTAGTATATTAGTGGGGGCGCGTCACAATGAGCAGTTCTTC. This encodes CASSILVGARHNEQFF.

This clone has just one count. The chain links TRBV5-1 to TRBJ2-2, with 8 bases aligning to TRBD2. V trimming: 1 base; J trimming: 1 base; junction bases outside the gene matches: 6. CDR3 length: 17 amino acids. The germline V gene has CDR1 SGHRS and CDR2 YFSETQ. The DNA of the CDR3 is TGCGCCAGCAGCTTGCATGTTAGCGGGAAGAACACCGGGGAGCTGTTTTTT. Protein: CASSLHVSGKNTGELFF. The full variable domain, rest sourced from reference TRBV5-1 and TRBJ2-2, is KAGVTQTPRYLIKTRGQQVTLSCSPISGHRSVSWYQQTPGQGLQFLFEYFSETQRNKGNFPGRFSGRQFSNSRSEMNVSTLELGDSALYLCASSLHVSGKNTGELFFGEGSRLTVL.

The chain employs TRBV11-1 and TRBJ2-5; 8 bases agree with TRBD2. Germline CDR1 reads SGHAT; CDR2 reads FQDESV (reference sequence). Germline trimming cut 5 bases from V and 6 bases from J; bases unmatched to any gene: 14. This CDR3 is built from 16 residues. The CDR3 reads CASSPGLAGREKTQYF. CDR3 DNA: TGTGCCAGCAGCCCCGGGTTAGCGGGGCGGGAAAAGACCCAGTACTTC.

The chain's CDR3 is CASRKGGGPYEQYF. The CDR3 DNA reads as TGTGCCAGCAGGAAGGGGGGGGGACCCTACGAGCAGTACTTC. The chain couples TRBV11-1 to TRBJ2-7; D possibly corresponds to TRBD2 (7 bases). V was shortened by 6 bases and J by 2 bases, with 14 bases between the two germline ends. CDR3 length: 14 amino acids. From germline, CDR1 is SGHAT and CDR2 FQDESV (reference sequence).

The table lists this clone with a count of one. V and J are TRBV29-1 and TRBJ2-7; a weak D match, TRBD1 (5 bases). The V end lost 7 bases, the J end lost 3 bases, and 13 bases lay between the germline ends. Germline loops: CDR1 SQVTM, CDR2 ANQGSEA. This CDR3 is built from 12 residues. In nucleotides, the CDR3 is TGCAGCGGCAGCGACAGTGGCTACGAGCAGTACTTC. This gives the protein CSGSDSGYEQYF.

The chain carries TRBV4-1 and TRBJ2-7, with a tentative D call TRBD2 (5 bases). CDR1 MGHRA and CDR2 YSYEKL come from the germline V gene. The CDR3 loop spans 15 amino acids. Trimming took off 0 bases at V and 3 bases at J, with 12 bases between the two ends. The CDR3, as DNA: TGCGCCAGCAGCCAAGAAGCGAGGGCGAGCTACGAGCAGTACTTC. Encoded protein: CASSQEARASYEQYF.

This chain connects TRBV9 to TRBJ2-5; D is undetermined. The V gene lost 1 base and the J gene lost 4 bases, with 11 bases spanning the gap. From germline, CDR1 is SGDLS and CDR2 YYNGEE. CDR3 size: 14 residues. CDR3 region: CASSVSGLLETQYF. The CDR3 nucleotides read TGTGCCAGCAGCGTATCGGGTCTCTTAGAGACCCAGTACTTC.

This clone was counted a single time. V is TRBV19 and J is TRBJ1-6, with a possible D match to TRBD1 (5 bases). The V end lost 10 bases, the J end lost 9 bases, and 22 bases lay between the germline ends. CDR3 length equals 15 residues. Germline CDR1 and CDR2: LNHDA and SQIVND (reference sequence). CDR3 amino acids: CATQGPGVGSSPLHF. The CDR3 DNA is TGTGCCACTCAAGGGCCGGGGGTAGGATCTTCACCCCTCCACTTT.

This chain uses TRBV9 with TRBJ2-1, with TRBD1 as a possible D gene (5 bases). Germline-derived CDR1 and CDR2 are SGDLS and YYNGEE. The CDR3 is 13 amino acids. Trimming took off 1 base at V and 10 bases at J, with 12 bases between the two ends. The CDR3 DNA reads TGTGCCAGCAGCGTAATGACAGCTTCGGAGCAGTTCTTC. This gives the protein CASSVMTASEQFF.

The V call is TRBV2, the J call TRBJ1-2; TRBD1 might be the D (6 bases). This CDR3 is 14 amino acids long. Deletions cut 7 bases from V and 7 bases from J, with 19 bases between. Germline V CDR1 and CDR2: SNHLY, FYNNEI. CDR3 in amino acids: CASTLGGVVGGYTF. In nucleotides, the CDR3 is TGTGCCAGCACGCTAGGGGGAGTCGTAGGTGGCTACACCTTC.

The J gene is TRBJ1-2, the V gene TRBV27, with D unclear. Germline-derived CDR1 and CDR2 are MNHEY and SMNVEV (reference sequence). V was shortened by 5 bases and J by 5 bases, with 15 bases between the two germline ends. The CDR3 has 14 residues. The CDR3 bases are TGTGCCAGCAGTCCACAGCGGGGAACTTATGGCTACACCTTC. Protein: CASSPQRGTYGYTF.

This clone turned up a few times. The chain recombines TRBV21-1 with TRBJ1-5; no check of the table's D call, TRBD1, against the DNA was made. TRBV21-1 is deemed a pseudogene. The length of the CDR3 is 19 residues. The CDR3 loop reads CASSVHRDRGPYSNQPQHF. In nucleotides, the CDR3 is TGTGCCAGCAGCGTCCACCGGGACAGGGGCCCTTATAGCAATCAGCCCCAGCATTTT.

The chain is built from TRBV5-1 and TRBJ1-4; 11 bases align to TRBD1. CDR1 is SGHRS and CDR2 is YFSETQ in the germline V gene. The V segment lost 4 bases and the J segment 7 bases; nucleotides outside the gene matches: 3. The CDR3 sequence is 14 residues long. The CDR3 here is CASSVDRGPEKLFF. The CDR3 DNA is TGCGCCAGCAGCGTGGACAGGGGGCCTGAAAAACTGTTTTTT.

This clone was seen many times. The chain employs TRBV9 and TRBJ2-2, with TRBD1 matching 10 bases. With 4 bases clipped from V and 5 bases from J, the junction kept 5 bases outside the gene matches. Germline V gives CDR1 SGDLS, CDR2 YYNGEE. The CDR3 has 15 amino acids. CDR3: CASSPGTGVTGELFF. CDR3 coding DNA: TGTGCCAGCAGCCCCGGGACAGGGGTAACCGGGGAGCTGTTTTTT.

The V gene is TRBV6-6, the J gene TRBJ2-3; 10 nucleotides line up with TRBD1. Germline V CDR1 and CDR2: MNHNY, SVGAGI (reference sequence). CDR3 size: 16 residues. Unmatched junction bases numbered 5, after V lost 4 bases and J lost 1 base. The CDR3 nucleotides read TGTGCCAGCAGTTCGGGACAGGGGAAGGGCACAGATACGCAGTATTTT. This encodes CASSSGQGKGTDTQYF.